Included here is one T cell receptor beta chain sequence, with context. The method was immunoSEQ multiplex PCR; TCRdb's version includes in-frame clones alone and lacks a portion of them. The sample shows roughly 250,000 clones, 70% to 85% of them seen only once. V gave up 1 base and J gave up 10 bases, with 15 bases separating them. CDR3 length: 14 residues. CDR1 and CDR2 from the germline V gene are SGHNT and YYREEE (reference sequence). This entry comes from a study of blood T cell repertoires in COVID-19. This sequence joins TRBV5-4 and TRBJ2-1, with D uncertain. Input material: peripheral blood. The sequence was collected from a woman of 80 years or more with active or convalescent COVID-19. Written as DNA, the CDR3 is TGTGCCAGCAGCTTGAACGAGGAAACGATGGAGCAGTTCTTC. Encoded protein: CASSLNEETMEQFF.